Presented here are 16 T cell receptor beta chains from one specimen sequenced in a study of regulatory T cells in long-lasting Graves disease. Time point in this sample: persistent/refractory GD, antithyroid drugs over 5 years with positive TRAb. PBMCs were the source of the RNA used for TCR sequencing. iRepertoire HTBI primers and Arm-PCR of CDR3 regions built TCR beta libraries. TCRdb ran MiXCR on the multiplex PCR reads and lists one entry per CDR3 protein. The table lists around 450,000 distinct CDR3 sequences, about 22% of them singletons. Specimen: peripheral blood mononuclear cells (PBMCs), collected when the disease was refractory, from a patient treated with antithyroid drugs. The receptors come from a female donor with Graves disease.

This clonotype showed up just a few times. CDR3 protein: CASSLLAGGPDEQYF. Written as DNA, the CDR3 is TGTGCCAGCAGTTTACTAGCGGGAGGGCCGGACGAGCAGTACTTC. The chain employs TRBV27 and TRBJ2-7; the match to TRBD2 covers 12 bases. CDR1 is MNHEY and CDR2 is SMNVEV in the germline V gene (reference sequence). The CDR3 length is 15 residues. V lost 2 bases, J lost 5 bases, and 4 bases stayed unmatched.

J is TRBJ2-7 and V is TRBV5-5; D unresolved. This CDR3 is built from 13 residues. Deletions cut 4 bases from V and 4 bases from J, with 12 bases between. Germline V gives CDR1 SGHKS, CDR2 YYEKEE (reference sequence). The CDR3 sequence: CASSADLIYEQYF. The CDR3 nucleotides read TGTGCCAGCAGCGCGGACCTTATTTACGAGCAGTACTTC.

The chain links TRBV5-4 to TRBJ1-4; D is uncertain. V lost 0 bases and J lost 7, with 10 bases in between. Germline lookup yields CDR1 SGHNT and CDR2 YYREEE (reference sequence). The CDR3 totals 14 residues. CDR3 DNA: TGTGCCAGCAGCTTGGATACGGCAGTTGAAAAACTGTTTTTT. Its protein product is CASSLDTAVEKLFF.

This clonotype was detected a few times. V usage is TRBV28 and J usage is TRBJ1-5; tentative D call: TRBD1 (6 bases). From germline, CDR1 is MDHEN and CDR2 SYDVKM. CDR3 length: 17 residues. The V end was cut by 1 base, the J end by 4 bases, with 17 bases between. The DNA of the CDR3 is TGTGCCAGCAGTTTATCCCTCCACGGGGGGCTAAATCAGCCCCAGCATTTT. Encoded protein: CASSLSLHGGLNQPQHF.

This chain joins TRBV19 and TRBJ1-1; perhaps TRBD1 as D (6 bases). From germline, CDR1 is LNHDA and CDR2 SQIVND (reference sequence). Trimming cost V 5 bases and J 8 bases, with 15 bases left between them. The CDR3 extends over 13 amino acids. The CDR3 loop reads CASSRTGPLEAFF. The CDR3 region has the DNA TGTGCCAGTAGTCGAACAGGGCCGCTAGAAGCTTTCTTT. The full variable domain, rest sourced from reference TRBV19 and TRBJ1-1, is DGGITQSPKYLFRKEGQNVTLSCEQNLNHDAMYWYRQDPGQGLRLIYYSQIVNDFQKGDIAEGYSVSREKKESFPLTVTSAQKNPTAFYLCASSRTGPLEAFFGQGTRLTVV.

This clonotype has ten or more counts. The V call is TRBV9, the J call TRBJ1-1, with no clear D. Germline lookup yields CDR1 SGDLS and CDR2 YYNGEE. Between the trimmed V and J ends, which lost 6 bases and 3 bases, there was a span of 18 bases. There are 15 residues in the CDR3. CDR3 sequence reads: CASNREDGMDTEAFF. CDR3 nucleotides: TGTGCCAGCAATCGAGAGGATGGGATGGACACTGAAGCTTTCTTT.

CDR3 region: CASSFDRSNTGELFF. CDR3 in DNA: TGTGCCAGCAGCTTCGACAGATCGAACACCGGGGAGCTGTTTTTT. The genes are TRBV7-2 and TRBJ2-2; possible D gene TRBD1, 5 bases. Germline V lookup: CDR1 SGHTA, CDR2 FQGNSA. The CDR3 is made up of 15 amino acids. With 3 bases removed from V and 0 bases from J, the gap between germline ends came to 8 bases.

The V and J genes are TRBV5-6 and TRBJ1-2, with D possibly matching TRBD1 (5 bases). V lost 2 bases and J lost 1, with 12 bases in between. The V gene's germline CDR1 is SGHDT and CDR2 YYEEEE. The CDR3 length is 15 residues. The CDR3 nucleotides are TGTGCCAGCAGCTTCCGTGGGGGGGTTAACTATGGCTACACCTTC. As protein: CASSFRGGVNYGYTF. The whole variable domain, filled in from reference TRBV5-6 and TRBJ1-2, reads DAGVTQSPTHLIKTRGQQVTLRCSPKSGHDTVSWYQQALGQGPQFIFQYYEEEERQRGNFPDRFSGHQFPNYSSELNVNALLLGDSALYLCASSFRGGVNYGYTFGSGTRLTVV.

This sequence joins TRBV4-1 and TRBJ2-1; D might be TRBD1 (6 bases). Trimming shortened V by 0 bases and J by 2 bases, and 11 bases separated the two germline ends. The length of the CDR3 is 16 residues. Germline CDR1 MGHRA, CDR2 YSYEKL. Written as DNA, the CDR3 is TGCGCCAGCAGCCAAGACCAGGGGTTCCCCTACAATGAGCAGTTCTTC. Its translation is CASSQDQGFPYNEQFF.

The chain joins TRBV7-9 to TRBJ2-7; a possible D gene is TRBD1 (6 bases). V shed 1 base and J shed 0 bases, with 10 bases lying between them. Germline-derived CDR1 and CDR2 are SEHNR and FQNEAQ (reference sequence). CDR3 length equals 15 residues. As DNA, the CDR3 is TGTGCCAGCAGCTTAGTGAGGGACACCTCCTACGAGCAGTACTTC. Its translation is CASSLVRDTSYEQYF.

This clonotype appeared a few times. As DNA, the CDR3 is TGTGCCAGCAGCTCCGGACAGGGCACCAATCAGCCCCAGCATTTT. It codes for CASSSGQGTNQPQHF. The rearrangement joins TRBV7-9 to TRBJ1-5, with 8 bases identical to TRBD1. The germline V gene encodes CDR1 SEHNR and CDR2 FQNEAQ (reference sequence). The V gene end was trimmed by 4 bases and the J gene end by 3 bases; junction bases not matched to a gene: 5. The CDR3 contains 15 residues.

Concerning this clonotype: One base away lies a much larger clone, so this may be a sequencing read error. The rearrangement uses TRBV11-2 and TRBJ2-7; 10 bases map to TRBD2. The length of the CDR3 is 16 residues. Per germline, CDR1 SGHAT and CDR2 FQNNGV. The CDR3 DNA reads as TGTGCCAGCAGCTTAGGACTAGCGGGCGATTACTACGAGCAGCACTTC. It translates to CASSLGLAGDYYEQHF.

Regarding this clonotype: An end of the junction differs from the germline gene, which may be a read error. The chain is built from TRBV28 and TRBJ2-5; D possibly matches TRBD1 or TRBD2 (5 bases each). The CDR3 consists of 15 residues. Germline V gene lookup returns CDR1 MDHEN and CDR2 SYDVKM. The CDR3 here is CASSLFTRDQEAQYF. The CDR3 coding sequence is TGTGCCAGCAGTTTATTTACCCGGGACCAAGAGGCCCAGTACTTC.

This chain links TRBV14 with TRBJ2-1, with 9 bases that match TRBD2. The CDR3 spans 17 residues. Germline V gene lookup returns CDR1 SGHDN and CDR2 FVKESK. V was clipped by 4 bases and J by 4 bases; unmatched bases: 11. Here the CDR3 reads CASSPQGLAGPYNEQFF. Written as DNA, the CDR3 is TGTGCCAGCAGCCCCCAGGGGCTAGCGGGACCGTACAATGAGCAGTTCTTC.

At least ten counts were recorded for this clonotype. The chain combines TRBV28 with TRBJ1-5; 10 bases align to TRBD1. The V and J ends lost 4 bases and 0 bases, in that order; junction bases with no gene match: 6. CDR1 is MDHEN, CDR2 SYDVKM, per germline. The CDR3 has 17 residues. CDR3 residues: CASSSGTGAYSNQPQHF. The CDR3 DNA reads as TGTGCCAGCAGTTCCGGGACAGGGGCTTATAGCAATCAGCCCCAGCATTTT.

The chain uses TRBV12-3 or TRBV12-4 and TRBJ2-3, with 8 bases aligning to TRBD2. The CDR3 is made up of 15 amino acids. V was clipped by 6 bases and J by 3 bases; unmatched bases: 8. CDR3 region: CASSGRATRTDTQYF. The CDR3 coding sequence is TGTGCCAGCAGCGGGAGGGCCACCAGGACAGATACGCAGTATTTT.